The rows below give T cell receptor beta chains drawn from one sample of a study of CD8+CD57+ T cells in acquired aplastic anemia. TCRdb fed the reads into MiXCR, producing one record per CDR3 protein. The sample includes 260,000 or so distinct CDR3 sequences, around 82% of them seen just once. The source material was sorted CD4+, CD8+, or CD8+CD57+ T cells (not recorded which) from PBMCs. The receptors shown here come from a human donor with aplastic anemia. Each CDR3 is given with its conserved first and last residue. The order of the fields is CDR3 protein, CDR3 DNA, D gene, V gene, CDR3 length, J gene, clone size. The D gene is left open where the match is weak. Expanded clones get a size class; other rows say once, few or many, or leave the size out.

cdr3_aa: CASSQDYRDNYNEQFF; cdr3_nt: TGCGCCAGCAGCCAAGACTACAGGGACAACTACAATGAGCAGTTCTTC; d_call: .; v_call: TRBV7-2; cdr3_length: 16; j_call: TRBJ2-1; clone_size: .
cdr3_aa: CASSIESQGADTQYF; cdr3_nt: TGTGCCAGTAGTATAGAATCGCAGGGTGCAGATACGCAGTATTTT; d_call: .; v_call: TRBV5-4; cdr3_length: 15; j_call: TRBJ2-3; clone_size: .
cdr3_aa: CASGDGGTETPEFFF; cdr3_nt: TGTGCCAGCGGGGACGGGGGCACAGAGACGCCTGAATTTTTCTTT; d_call: .; v_call: TRBV7-8; cdr3_length: 15; j_call: TRBJ1-1; clone_size: .
cdr3_aa: CATAQGVGELFF; cdr3_nt: TGTGCCACAGCCCAGGGTGTCGGGGAGCTGTTTTTT; d_call: .; v_call: TRBV10-3; cdr3_length: 12; j_call: TRBJ2-2; clone_size: .
cdr3_aa: CASSIDLSQETQYF; cdr3_nt: TGTGCCAGCAGCATAGACTTGAGCCAAGAGACCCAGTACTTC; d_call: .; v_call: TRBV5-4; cdr3_length: 14; j_call: TRBJ2-5; clone_size: .
cdr3_aa: CASSSAGGSYNEQF; cdr3_nt: TGTGCCAGCAGCTCCGCGGGAGGTTCCTACAATGAGCAGTTT; d_call: TRBD2; v_call: TRBV7-3; cdr3_length: 14; j_call: TRBJ2-3; clone_size: few
cdr3_aa: CASSLAADGPYEQYF; cdr3_nt: TGTGCCAGCAGCTTAGCGGCGGACGGTCCCTACGAGCAGTACTTC; d_call: .; v_call: TRBV5-4; cdr3_length: 15; j_call: TRBJ2-7; clone_size: .
cdr3_aa: CASSLARSAERHEQFF; cdr3_nt: TGTGCCAGCAGCTTAGCGAGAAGCGCCGAGAGGCATGAGCAGTTCTTC; d_call: .; v_call: TRBV7-8; cdr3_length: 16; j_call: TRBJ2-1; clone_size: once
cdr3_aa: CASSLDGFSYTQYF; cdr3_nt: TGCGCCAGCAGCTTAGACGGATTCTCCTATACGCAGTACTTC; d_call: .; v_call: TRBV7-8; cdr3_length: 14; j_call: TRBJ2-7; clone_size: .
cdr3_aa: CASSFGVGTKETQYF; cdr3_nt: .; d_call: .; v_call: TRBV7-6; cdr3_length: 15; j_call: TRBJ2-5; clone_size: .
cdr3_aa: CASSLGGRHETLYF; cdr3_nt: TGTGCCAGCAGCTTGGGGGGGCGTCACGAAACGCTGTATTTT; d_call: .; v_call: TRBV7-2; cdr3_length: 14; j_call: TRBJ1-4; clone_size: .
cdr3_aa: CASSLAVPTDQPQYF; cdr3_nt: TGTGCCAGCAGCTTAGCGGTCCCTACGGATCAGCCGCAGTATTTT; d_call: .; v_call: TRBV9; cdr3_length: 15; j_call: TRBJ2-3; clone_size: once
cdr3_aa: CASSPRSNPTNNEQFF; cdr3_nt: TGTGCCAGCAGCCCCCGCAGTAACCCGACCAACAATGAGCAGTTCTTC; d_call: .; v_call: TRBV5-6; cdr3_length: 16; j_call: TRBJ2-1; clone_size: .
cdr3_aa: CASSLDLTGWNEQFF; cdr3_nt: TGCGCCAGCAGCTTAGATCTAACAGGGTGGAATGAGCAGTTCTTC; d_call: .; v_call: TRBV11-3; cdr3_length: 15; j_call: TRBJ2-1; clone_size: .